Listed below are T cell receptor beta chains from one sample, sequenced in a study of blood T cell repertoires in COVID-19. Sequencing was performed with immunoSEQ multiplex PCR; in TCRdb, only in-frame clones are kept and a portion is missing. The data hold 300,000 to 400,000 clones, with 88% observed a single time. The sample consisted of PBMCs or T cells enriched from blood (not recorded which). Every receptor here comes from a young woman who had recovered from COVID-19. The CDR3 runs from the conserved cysteine through the conserved F or W. Fields, in order: D gene, clone size, J gene, V gene, CDR3 protein, CDR3 DNA. The D gene is left open where the match is weak. Clone size is not always given. Where it is, it says once, few, many or a class for expanded clones.

D gene: TRBD2
clone size: NA
J gene: TRBJ2-5
V gene: TRBV10-3
CDR3 protein: CAISESRSGGETQYF
CDR3 DNA: TGTGCCATCAGTGAGTCCAGGAGCGGGGGAGAGACCCAGTACTTC

D gene: NA
clone size: NA
J gene: TRBJ2-7
V gene: TRBV4-2
CDR3 protein: CASSLQTGENYEQYF
CDR3 DNA: TGTGCCAGCAGCCTTCAGACGGGAGAAAACTACGAGCAGTACTTC

D gene: NA
clone size: once
J gene: TRBJ1-1
V gene: TRBV9
CDR3 protein: CASSVATFPSGTEAFF
CDR3 DNA: TGTGCCAGCAGCGTAGCCACCTTCCCCTCCGGGACTGAAGCTTTCTTT

D gene: NA
clone size: NA
J gene: TRBJ1-6
V gene: TRBV3-1/TRBV3-2
CDR3 protein: CASSLNRVSSYNSPLHF
CDR3 DNA: TGTGCCAGCAGCCTCAACAGGGTCAGCTCCTATAATTCACCCCTCCACTTT

D gene: NA
clone size: NA
J gene: TRBJ1-5
V gene: TRBV25-1
CDR3 protein: CASSEGGNQPQHF
CDR3 DNA: TGTGCCAGCAGTGAAGGAGGGAATCAGCCCCAGCATTTT

D gene: TRBD2
clone size: NA
J gene: TRBJ2-1
V gene: TRBV5-1
CDR3 protein: CASSSGGASYNEQFF
CDR3 DNA: TGCGCCAGCAGCTCCGGGGGGGCATCCTACAATGAGCAGTTCTTC

D gene: TRBD1
clone size: NA
J gene: TRBJ1-1
V gene: TRBV29-1
CDR3 protein: CSARQGLNTEAFF
CDR3 DNA: TGCAGCGCCCGACAGGGGTTGAACACTGAAGCTTTCTTT

D gene: NA
clone size: NA
J gene: TRBJ1-1
V gene: TRBV10-3
CDR3 protein: CAISGHREGEAFF
CDR3 DNA: TGTGCCATCAGTGGGCACAGGGAGGGTGAAGCTTTCTTT

D gene: NA
clone size: few
J gene: TRBJ1-6
V gene: TRBV5-6
CDR3 protein: CASSLAGGRHNSPLHF
CDR3 DNA: TGTGCCAGCAGCTTGGCGGGGGGCCGGCATAATTCACCCCTCCACTTT

D gene: NA
clone size: NA
J gene: TRBJ2-1
V gene: TRBV4-1
CDR3 protein: CASSQGLPSREQFF
CDR3 DNA: TGCGCCAGCAGCCAAGGCTTACCGAGCAGGGAGCAGTTCTTC

D gene: TRBD2
clone size: NA
J gene: TRBJ2-7
V gene: TRBV5-4
CDR3 protein: CASSSASGGAYEQYF
CDR3 DNA: TGTGCCAGCAGCTCGGCTAGCGGGGGAGCCTACGAGCAGTACTTC

D gene: TRBD1
clone size: NA
J gene: TRBJ1-6
V gene: TRBV19
CDR3 protein: CASSRQGSNSPLHF
CDR3 DNA: TGTGCCAGTAGCCGACAGGGGAGCAATTCACCCCTCCACTTT

D gene: TRBD1
clone size: NA
J gene: TRBJ2-7
V gene: TRBV19
CDR3 protein: CASSISGTAYEQYF
CDR3 DNA: TGTGCCAGTAGTATATCCGGGACAGCCTACGAGCAGTACTTC

D gene: NA
clone size: NA
J gene: TRBJ2-2
V gene: TRBV24-1
CDR3 protein: CATRARNTGELFF
CDR3 DNA: TGTGCCACCAGGGCCCGAAACACCGGGGAGCTGTTTTTT

D gene: TRBD1
clone size: NA
J gene: TRBJ2-3
V gene: TRBV7-9
CDR3 protein: CASSPGQGLTDTQYF
CDR3 DNA: TGTGCCAGCAGCCCCGGACAGGGGCTCACAGATACGCAGTATTTT

D gene: NA
clone size: NA
J gene: TRBJ1-4
V gene: TRBV18
CDR3 protein: CASSPQGLNEKLFF
CDR3 DNA: TGTGCCAGCTCACCACAGGGACTTAATGAAAAACTGTTTTTT

D gene: TRBD2
clone size: NA
J gene: TRBJ2-3
V gene: TRBV10-3
CDR3 protein: CAISRGGPTDTQYF
CDR3 DNA: TGTGCCATCAGTCGGGGGGGGCCGACAGATACGCAGTATTTT

D gene: NA
clone size: once
J gene: TRBJ1-2
V gene: TRBV27
CDR3 protein: CASSRTVLYGYTF
CDR3 DNA: TGTGCCAGCAGTCGGACAGTTCTCTATGGCTACACCTTC

D gene: TRBD2
clone size: NA
J gene: TRBJ2-1
V gene: TRBV7-2
CDR3 protein: CASSLGGSHSYNEQFF
CDR3 DNA: TGTGCCAGCAGCCTGGGGGGGTCGCACTCCTACAATGAGCAGTTCTTC

D gene: NA
clone size: NA
J gene: TRBJ1-1
V gene: TRBV5-6
CDR3 protein: CASSPRWASNTEAFF
CDR3 DNA: TGTGCCAGCAGCCCCCGTTGGGCCTCAAACACTGAAGCTTTCTTT